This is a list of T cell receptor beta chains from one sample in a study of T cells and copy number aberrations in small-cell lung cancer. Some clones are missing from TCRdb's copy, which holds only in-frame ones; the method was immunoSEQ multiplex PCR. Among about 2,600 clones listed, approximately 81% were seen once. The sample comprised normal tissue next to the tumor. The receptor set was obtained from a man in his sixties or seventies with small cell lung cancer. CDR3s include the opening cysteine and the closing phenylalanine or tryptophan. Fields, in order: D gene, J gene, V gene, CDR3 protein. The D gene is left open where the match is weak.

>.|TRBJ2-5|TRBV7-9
CASRAALSETQYF
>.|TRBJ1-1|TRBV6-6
CASTRDISEAFF
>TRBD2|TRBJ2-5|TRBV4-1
CASSQDRIAGDIETQYF
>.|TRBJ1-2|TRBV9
CASSKGQDIYGYTF
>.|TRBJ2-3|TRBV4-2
CASSRGVDTQYF
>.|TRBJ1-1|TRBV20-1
CSVQLNTEAFF
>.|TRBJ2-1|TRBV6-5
CAAYDRYNEQFF
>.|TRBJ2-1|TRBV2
CASTGNSRGLANEQFF
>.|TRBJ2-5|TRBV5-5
CASSLEVWKETQYF
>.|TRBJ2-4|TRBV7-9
CASSDKNIQYF
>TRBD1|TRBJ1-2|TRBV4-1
CASSQGGAGSNYDYTF
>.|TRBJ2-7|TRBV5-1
CASSLDPRSYEQYF
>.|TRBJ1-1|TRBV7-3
CASSPGTRGTEAFF